This TCR beta chain was observed in a study of blood T cell repertoires in COVID-19. Study details: Sample material is recorded as cDNA or gDNA derived from T cells, B-cell-depleted T cells, or PBMCs.

Per the germline V gene, CDR1 is SGHTA and CDR2 is FQGNSA. The junction had 14 bases not matched to a gene; V was cut back by 2 bases and J by 2 bases. The CDR3 has 19 amino acids. Source study methods: Amplifying reference gene primers gave estimates of nucleated cell counts. The data were produced by immunoSEQ multiplex PCR, yet TCRdb's version contains in-frame clones alone and is incomplete. The V and J calls and clone size come from that table; D and trimming were worked out from the DNA. This sample has about 190,000 clones; more than 60% occur once, and the top ten carry about 13%. The clonotype originates from a man in his fifties who had recovered from COVID-19. The genes are TRBV7-2 and TRBJ2-4; 8 positions match TRBD1. Material: peripheral blood. CDR3: CASSLRLGAGGLSKNIQYF. CDR3 sequence (DNA): TGTGCCAGCAGCTTAAGGCTGGGAGCAGGGGGCTTATCCAAAAACATTCAGTACTTC.